This is a list of T cell receptor beta chains from one sample in a study of beta chain features in type 1 diabetes. Sequencing was performed with immunoSEQ multiplex PCR; in TCRdb, only in-frame clones are kept and a portion is missing. The sample yields roughly 240,000 clones, under 70% seen once. Sequencing input: naive CD4+ T cells from blood. These receptor sequences come from a young man in good health. The CDR3 runs from the conserved cysteine through the conserved F or W. D genes are given only for firm matches. Clone sizes are given selectively: once, few, many, or a class where the clone is expanded.

J,V,size,D,CDR3,DNA
TRBJ2-7,TRBV27,once,-,CASSKPGRTYEQYF,TGTGCCAGCAGTAAACCGGGACGAACCTACGAGCAGTACTTC
TRBJ2-3,TRBV7-9,few,-,CASSPGTSTDTQYF,TGTGCCAGCAGCCCCGGGACTAGCACAGATACGCAGTATTTT
TRBJ2-5,TRBV23-1,-,-,CASSQQGPVETQYF,TGCGCCAGCAGTCAGCAGGGGCCGGTGGAGACCCAGTACTTC
TRBJ2-4,TRBV30,-,-,CAWSPPQGAKNIQYF,TGTGCCTGGAGCCCGCCCCAGGGGGCCAAAAACATTCAGTACTTC
TRBJ2-3,TRBV7-2,-,-,CASSSGRGATQYF,TGTGCCAGCAGCTCTGGTAGGGGCGCTACGCAGTATTTT
TRBJ2-5,TRBV4-2,-,TRBD2,CASSPSRGETQYF,TGTGCCAGCAGCCCCTCGCGGGGGGAGACCCAGTACTTC
TRBJ2-1,TRBV27,-,TRBD1,CASGMGDRVYNEQFF,TGTGCCAGCGGAATGGGGGACAGGGTCTACAATGAGCAGTTCTTC
TRBJ2-1,TRBV18,-,TRBD1,CASSPYTGEHEQFF,TGTGCCAGCTCACCGTATACAGGGGAGCATGAGCAGTTCTTC
TRBJ2-7,TRBV29-1,few,TRBD1,CSVGDRDYEQYF,TGCAGCGTTGGGGACAGGGACTACGAGCAGTACTTC
TRBJ2-2,TRBV29-1,few,TRBD1,CSVVDRANTGELFF,TGCAGCGTTGTGGACAGGGCGAACACCGGGGAGCTGTTTTTT
TRBJ2-3,TRBV9,-,-,CASSVSWADTQYF,TGTGCCAGCAGCGTTAGCTGGGCAGATACGCAGTATTTT
TRBJ2-3,TRBV30,-,-,CAWSPGRADTQYF,TGTGCCTGGAGTCCCGGGCGGGCAGATACGCAGTATTTT
TRBJ1-2,TRBV6-6,-,-,CASSSTGYYGYTF,TGTGCCAGCAGTTCAACAGGGTACTATGGCTACACCTTC
TRBJ1-1,TRBV29-1,-,-,CSVTGLLLNTEAFF,TGCAGCGTTACAGGGTTACTTTTGAACACTGAAGCTTTCTTT
TRBJ2-4,TRBV27,-,TRBD2,CATRGGSAKNIQYF,TGTGCCACCCGGGGGGGTTCAGCCAAAAACATTCAGTACTTC
TRBJ2-1,TRBV30,few,-,CAWSVLWGEQFF,TGTGCCTGGAGTGTTCTGTGGGGTGAGCAGTTCTTC
TRBJ2-5,TRBV7-7,-,-,CASSRGGLQETQYF,TGTGCCAGCAGCCGCGGGGGCCTCCAAGAGACCCAGTACTTC
TRBJ2-3,TRBV30,few,-,CAFRDTPGWYF,TGTGCCTTCCGGGACACCCCAGGGTGGTATTTT
TRBJ1-5,TRBV30,-,-,CAWSGTYGNQPQHF,TGTGCCTGGAGCGGGACATATGGTAATCAGCCCCAGCATTTT
TRBJ2-7,TRBV14,-,-,CASSQGGEGEQYF,TGTGCCAGCAGCCAAGGAGGGGAAGGCGAGCAGTACTTC
TRBJ1-2,TRBV30,-,TRBD1,CAWGTGLVYGYTF,TGTGCCTGGGGGACAGGGCTAGTCTATGGCTACACCTTC
TRBJ2-1,TRBV30,-,TRBD1,CACRPGGDEQFF,TGTGCCTGTCGACCAGGGGGCGATGAGCAGTTCTTC
TRBJ1-1,TRBV27,-,-,CASRAWQADTEAFF,TGTGCCAGCAGAGCTTGGCAGGCTGACACTGAAGCTTTCTTT
TRBJ2-7,TRBV30,-,-,CAWSRGSVYEQYF,TGTGCCTGGAGTAGGGGGTCGGTCTACGAGCAGTACTTC
TRBJ2-1,TRBV10-3,-,TRBD1,CATDQQGNEQFF,TGTGCCACCGACCAACAGGGGAATGAGCAGTTCTTC
TRBJ2-1,TRBV30,once,TRBD2,CAWSGGPGEQFF,TGTGCCTGGTCGGGGGGGCCGGGTGAGCAGTTCTTC
TRBJ2-1,TRBV7-2,-,-,CASIGNEQFF,TGTGCCAGCATAGGGAATGAGCAGTTCTTC
TRBJ1-6,TRBV15,few,-,CATSREWHSNSPLHF,TGTGCCACCAGCAGGGAGTGGCACTCTAATTCACCCCTCCACTTT
TRBJ2-1,TRBV4-3,-,-,CASSPSQRSEQFF,TGCGCCAGCAGCCCCAGCCAGCGAAGCGAGCAGTTCTTC
TRBJ2-6,TRBV29-1,-,-,CSASATAGANVLTF,TGCAGCGCAAGCGCTACGGCTGGGGCCAACGTCCTGACTTTC
TRBJ2-3,TRBV7-2,-,-,CASSTRLTDTQYF,TGTGCCAGCAGCACGCGTCTCACAGATACGCAGTATTTT
TRBJ2-5,TRBV19,-,-,CASSIGVQETQYF,TGTGCCAGTAGTATCGGGGTCCAAGAGACCCAGTACTTC
TRBJ2-3,TRBV11-2,-,TRBD1,CASSFSEGANTQYF,TGTGCCAGCAGCTTCAGTGAGGGGGCAAATACGCAGTATTTT
TRBJ2-5,TRBV5-4,-,-,CASSLRGQETQYF,TGTGCCAGCAGCTTGAGGGGCCAAGAGACCCAGTACTTC
TRBJ1-5,TRBV5-6,-,TRBD1,CASSNQGAGQPQHF,TGTGCCAGCAGCAACCAGGGGGCTGGTCAGCCCCAGCATTTT
TRBJ2-7,TRBV25-1,once,-,CASTRETPGPEQYF,TGTGCCAGCACTAGGGAAACCCCAGGGCCCGAGCAGTACTTC
TRBJ2-1,TRBV15,few,-,CATSTYNEQFF,TGTGCCACCAGCACCTACAATGAGCAGTTCTTC
TRBJ1-2,TRBV19,-,TRBD1,CASSQPGQVYYGYTF,TGTGCCAGTAGTCAGCCGGGACAGGTATACTATGGCTACACCTTC
TRBJ2-7,TRBV9,-,-,CASSVGPWTDAYEQYF,TGTGCCAGCAGCGTAGGCCCTTGGACAGACGCCTACGAGCAGTACTTC
TRBJ2-3,TRBV11-2,once,-,CASSRGDTQYF,TGTGCCAGCAGCAGGGGGGATACGCAGTATTTT
TRBJ1-6,TRBV30,few,-,CAWSANIPTWVPLHF,TGTGCCTGGAGTGCAAACATACCGACGTGGGTACCCCTCCACTTT
TRBJ1-1,TRBV20-1,-,-,CSASRAEAFF,TGCAGTGCTAGCCGGGCTGAAGCTTTCTTT